The clone carrying this T cell receptor beta chain showed up many times. The data were obtained in a study of T-cell reconstitution after alpha-beta-depleted transplantation in children. With 5 bases clipped from V and 2 bases from J, the junction kept 4 bases outside the gene matches. The CDR3 is 14 amino acids. Using unique molecular identifiers, the investigators prepared the TCRbeta library. MiXCR, applied by TCRdb to the PCR reads, yields one record per CDR3 protein. The data show nearly 250,000 distinct CDR3 sequences, under 9.5% seen once. The sample in question was PBMCs, mostly from graft donor cells, obtained 180 days after TCRalphabeta/CD19-depleted stem cell transplant. J is TRBJ2-7 and V is TRBV12-3 or TRBV12-4; 9 bases align to TRBD1. The receptor was derived from a male patient younger than 18 who had a stem cell transplant for acute lymphoblastic leukemia, so the T cells may come from the graft donor. In nucleotides, the CDR3 is TGTGCCAGCAGTCGGACAGGGGATGCCTACGAGCAGTACTTC. Amino acids: CASSRTGDAYEQYF.